Listed here are 2 T cell receptor beta chains from one sample, sequenced in a study of shared clonotypes between healthy human individuals. The table came from immunoSEQ multiplex PCR; TCRdb's copy has only in-frame clones and leaves some out. The profile shows around 370,000 clones, about 96% of them singletons. Material: memory CD8+ T cells sorted from blood. Subset meaning: CD45RO+ cells pooled with CCR7-negative TemRA cells. These receptors were collected from a man aged 30-40 years in good health.

V gene TRBV7-8 combines with J gene TRBJ1-1, with D unclear. CDR1 is SGHVS, CDR2 FQNEAQ, per germline. Between the trimmed V and J ends, which lost 1 base and 2 bases, there was a span of 5 bases. This CDR3 is 13 amino acids long. DNA of the CDR3: TGTGCCAGCAGCTTAGAGGCTAACACTGAAGCTTTCTTT. Its protein product is CASSLEANTEAFF.

This chain joins TRBV23-1 and TRBJ2-1; a weak D match, TRBD2 (5 bases). TRBV23-1 is annotated as an ORF whose role is uncertain. This CDR3 spans 16 amino acids. Trimming left V 2 bases short and J 0 bases short, with 11 bases between. This CDR3 reads CASSQPPGGSYNEQFF. Here the CDR3 DNA reads TGCGCCAGCAGTCAACCCCCCGGAGGCTCCTACAATGAGCAGTTCTTC.